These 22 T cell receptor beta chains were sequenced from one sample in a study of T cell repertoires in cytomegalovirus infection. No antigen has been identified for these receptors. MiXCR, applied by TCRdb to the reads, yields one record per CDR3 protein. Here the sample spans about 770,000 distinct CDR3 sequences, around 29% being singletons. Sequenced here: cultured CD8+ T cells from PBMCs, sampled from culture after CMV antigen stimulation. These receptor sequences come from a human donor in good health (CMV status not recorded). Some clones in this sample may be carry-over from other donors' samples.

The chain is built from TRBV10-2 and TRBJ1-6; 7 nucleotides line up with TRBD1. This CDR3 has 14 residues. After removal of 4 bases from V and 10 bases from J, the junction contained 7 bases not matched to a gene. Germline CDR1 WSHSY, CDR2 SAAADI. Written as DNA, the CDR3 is TGCGCCAGCAGTGCTATGAGGGGGCTCTCACCCCTCCACTTT. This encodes CASSAMRGLSPLHF.

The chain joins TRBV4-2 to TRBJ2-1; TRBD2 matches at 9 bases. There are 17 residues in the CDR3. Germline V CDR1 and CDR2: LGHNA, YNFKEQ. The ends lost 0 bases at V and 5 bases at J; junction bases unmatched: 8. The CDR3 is CASSQDTPQRGDNEQFF. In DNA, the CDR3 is TGTGCCAGCAGCCAAGACACTCCCCAGCGGGGGGACAATGAGCAGTTCTTC.

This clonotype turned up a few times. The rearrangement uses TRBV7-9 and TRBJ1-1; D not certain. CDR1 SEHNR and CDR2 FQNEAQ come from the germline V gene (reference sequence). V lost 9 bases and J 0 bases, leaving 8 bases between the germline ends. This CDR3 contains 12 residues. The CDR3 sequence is CAREEVNTEAFF. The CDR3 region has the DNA TGTGCCAGGGAGGAGGTGAACACTGAAGCTTTCTTT.

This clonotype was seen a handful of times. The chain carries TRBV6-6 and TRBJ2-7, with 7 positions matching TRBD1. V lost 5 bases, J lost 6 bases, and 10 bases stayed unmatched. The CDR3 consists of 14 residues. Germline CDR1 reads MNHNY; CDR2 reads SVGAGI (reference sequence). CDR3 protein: CASSPQGEGGEQYF. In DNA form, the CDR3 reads TGTGCCAGCAGTCCTCAGGGGGAAGGGGGCGAGCAGTACTTC.

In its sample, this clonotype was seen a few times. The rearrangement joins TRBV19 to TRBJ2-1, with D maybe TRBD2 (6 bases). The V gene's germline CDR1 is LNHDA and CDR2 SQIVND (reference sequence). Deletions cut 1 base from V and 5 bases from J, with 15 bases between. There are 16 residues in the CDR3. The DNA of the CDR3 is TGTGCCAGTAGTATAGGCGGCGGGGCCTTGAACAATGAGCAGTTCTTC. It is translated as CASSIGGGALNNEQFF.

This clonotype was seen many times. The CDR3 reads CASSQSDDRGETQYF. The CDR3 DNA sequence: TGCGCCAGCAGTCAATCGGACGACAGGGGAGAGACCCAGTACTTC. The V and J genes are TRBV23-1 and TRBJ2-5; 8 nucleotides align to TRBD1. TRBV23-1 is an ORF, and what it does is uncertain. V lost 0 bases, J lost 4 bases, and 4 bases stayed unmatched. CDR3 length equals 15 residues.

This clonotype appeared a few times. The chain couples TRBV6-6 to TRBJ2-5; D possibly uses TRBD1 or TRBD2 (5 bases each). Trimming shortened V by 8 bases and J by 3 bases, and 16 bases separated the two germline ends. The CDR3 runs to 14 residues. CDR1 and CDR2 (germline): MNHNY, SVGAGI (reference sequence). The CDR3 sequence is CASRGWQGEETQYF. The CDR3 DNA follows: TGTGCCAGCCGGGGCTGGCAGGGTGAAGAGACCCAGTACTTC.

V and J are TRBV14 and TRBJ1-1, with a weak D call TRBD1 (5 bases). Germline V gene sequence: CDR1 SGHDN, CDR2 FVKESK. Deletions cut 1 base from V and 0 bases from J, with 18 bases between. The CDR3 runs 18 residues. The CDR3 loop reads CASSQGYPRKDMNTEAFF. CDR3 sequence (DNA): TGTGCCAGCAGCCAAGGATATCCAAGGAAGGACATGAACACTGAAGCTTTCTTT.

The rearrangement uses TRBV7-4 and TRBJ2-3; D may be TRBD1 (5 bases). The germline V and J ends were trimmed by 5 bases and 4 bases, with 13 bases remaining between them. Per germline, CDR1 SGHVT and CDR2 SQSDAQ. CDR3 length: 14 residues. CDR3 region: CASSPTLGADTQYF. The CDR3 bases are TGTGCCAGCAGCCCTACTTTAGGGGCAGATACGCAGTATTTT.

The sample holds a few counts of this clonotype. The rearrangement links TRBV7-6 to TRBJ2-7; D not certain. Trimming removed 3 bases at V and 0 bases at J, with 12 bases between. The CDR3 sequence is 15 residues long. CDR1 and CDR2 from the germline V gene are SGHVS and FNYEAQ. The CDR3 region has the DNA TGTGCCAGCAGCTTCACAGCTGAAGGCTCCTACGAGCAGTACTTC. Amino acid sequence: CASSFTAEGSYEQYF.

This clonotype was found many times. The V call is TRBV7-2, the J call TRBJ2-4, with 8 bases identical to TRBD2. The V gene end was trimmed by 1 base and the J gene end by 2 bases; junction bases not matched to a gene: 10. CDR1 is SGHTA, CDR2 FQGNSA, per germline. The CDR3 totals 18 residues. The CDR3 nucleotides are TGTGCCAGCAGCTTAGTCACCTCGGCGGGGGGTCCCAAAAACATTCAGTACTTC. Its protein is CASSLVTSAGGPKNIQYF.

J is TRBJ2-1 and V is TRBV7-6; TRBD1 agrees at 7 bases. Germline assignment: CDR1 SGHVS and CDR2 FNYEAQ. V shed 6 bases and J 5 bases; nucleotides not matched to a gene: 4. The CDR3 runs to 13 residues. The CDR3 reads CASRPGQNNEQFF. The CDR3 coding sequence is TGTGCCAGCAGGCCGGGACAGAACAATGAGCAGTTCTTC.

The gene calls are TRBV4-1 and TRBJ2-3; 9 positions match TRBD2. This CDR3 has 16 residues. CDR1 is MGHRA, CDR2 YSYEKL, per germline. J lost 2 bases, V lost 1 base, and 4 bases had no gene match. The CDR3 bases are TGCGCCAGCAGCCAAGGGCGCGGGGGGGCCACAGATACGCAGTATTTT. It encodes CASSQGRGGATDTQYF.

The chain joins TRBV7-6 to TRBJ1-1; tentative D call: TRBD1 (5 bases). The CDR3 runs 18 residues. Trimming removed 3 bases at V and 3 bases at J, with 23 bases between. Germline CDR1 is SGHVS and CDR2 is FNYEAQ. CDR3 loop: CASSFLAGGLRGDTEAFF. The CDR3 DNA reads TGTGCCAGCAGCTTCCTTGCGGGGGGACTCCGGGGGGACACTGAAGCTTTCTTT.

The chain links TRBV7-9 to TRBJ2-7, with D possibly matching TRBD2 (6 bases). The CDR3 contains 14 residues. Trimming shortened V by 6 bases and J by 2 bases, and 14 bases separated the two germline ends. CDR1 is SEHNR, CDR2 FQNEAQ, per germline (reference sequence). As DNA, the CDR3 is TGTGCCAGCAGTTCAGGAGGGGCTCCCTACGAGCAGTACTTC. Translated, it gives CASSSGGAPYEQYF. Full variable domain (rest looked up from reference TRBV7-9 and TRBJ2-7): DTGVSQNPRHKITKRGQNVTFRCDPISEHNRLYWYRQTLGQGPEFLTYFQNEAQLEKSRLLSDRFSAERPKGSFSTLEIQRTEQGDSAMYLCASSSGGAPYEQYFGPGTRLTVT.

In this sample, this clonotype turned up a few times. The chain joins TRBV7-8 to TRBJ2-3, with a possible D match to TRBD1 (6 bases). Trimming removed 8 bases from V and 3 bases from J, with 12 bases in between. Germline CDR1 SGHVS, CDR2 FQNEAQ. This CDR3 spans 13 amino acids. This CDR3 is CASAGRGTDTQYF. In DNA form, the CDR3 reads TGTGCCAGCGCGGGCAGGGGAACAGATACGCAGTATTTT.

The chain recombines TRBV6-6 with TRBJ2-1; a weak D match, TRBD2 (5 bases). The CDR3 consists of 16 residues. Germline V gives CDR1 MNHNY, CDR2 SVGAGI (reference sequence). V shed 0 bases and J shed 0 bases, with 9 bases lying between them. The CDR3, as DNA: TGTGCCAGCAGTTACTCGGGCCGGGGCTCCTACAATGAGCAGTTCTTC. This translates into CASSYSGRGSYNEQFF.

CDR3 in DNA: TGTGCCAGCAGTTTAGGGTTTGGCAGGGGAGATAACTATGGCTACACCTTC. This translates into CASSLGFGRGDNYGYTF. The chain recombines TRBV27 with TRBJ1-2; D is possibly TRBD1 (6 bases). Germline V gene sequence: CDR1 MNHEY, CDR2 SMNVEV (reference sequence). Trimming took 2 bases from V and 1 from J, leaving 17 bases between them. This CDR3 region has 17 residues.

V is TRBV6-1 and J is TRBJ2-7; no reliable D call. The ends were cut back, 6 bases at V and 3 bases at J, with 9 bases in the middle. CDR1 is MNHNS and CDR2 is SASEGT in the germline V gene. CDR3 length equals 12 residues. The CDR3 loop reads CASSPASYEQYV. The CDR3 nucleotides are TGTGCCAGCAGCCCCGCTAGCTACGAGCAGTACGTC.

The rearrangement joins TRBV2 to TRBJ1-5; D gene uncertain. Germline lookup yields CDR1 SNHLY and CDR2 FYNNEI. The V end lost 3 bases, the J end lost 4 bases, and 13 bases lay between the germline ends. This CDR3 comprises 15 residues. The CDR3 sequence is CASSDRPVGNQPQHF. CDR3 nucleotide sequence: TGTGCCAGCAGTGATAGGCCGGTTGGTAATCAGCCCCAGCATTTT.

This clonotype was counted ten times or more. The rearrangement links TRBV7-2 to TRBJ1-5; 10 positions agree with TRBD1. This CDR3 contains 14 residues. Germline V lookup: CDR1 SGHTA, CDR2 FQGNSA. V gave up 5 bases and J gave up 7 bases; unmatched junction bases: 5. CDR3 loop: CASSPEDRGQPQHF. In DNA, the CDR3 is TGTGCCAGCAGCCCAGAGGACAGGGGGCAGCCCCAGCATTTT.

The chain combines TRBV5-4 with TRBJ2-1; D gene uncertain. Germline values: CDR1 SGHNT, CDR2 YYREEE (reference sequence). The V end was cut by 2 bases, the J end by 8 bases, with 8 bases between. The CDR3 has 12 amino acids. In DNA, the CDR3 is TGTGCCAGCAGCTTCGGATTCGATGAGCAGTTCTTC. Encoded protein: CASSFGFDEQFF.